This T cell receptor beta chain was retrieved from a study of T-cell reconstitution after alpha-beta-depleted transplantation in children. This clonotype was detected a few times. Germline CDR1 reads SGHRS; CDR2 reads YFSETQ. The CDR3 has 13 residues. V was clipped by 0 bases and J by 6 bases, with 8 bases between them. Using unique molecular identifiers, the investigators prepared the TCRbeta library. TCRdb called the PCR reads again in MiXCR, with one record for every CDR3 protein. The sample records about 980,000 distinct CDR3 sequences, roughly 29% being singletons. This TCR came from a boy younger than two who had a stem cell transplant for SCID, so the T cells may come from the graft donor. The V gene is TRBV5-1, the J gene TRBJ2-3, with D possibly TRBD2 on 6 matching bases. Specimen: PBMCs, mostly from graft donor cells, collected 360 days after TCRalphabeta/CD19-depleted stem cell transplant. CDR3 protein: CASSLVREDTQYF. CDR3 nucleotides: TGCGCCAGCAGCTTGGTTCGGGAGGATACGCAGTATTTT.